The sequence of this T cell receptor beta chain was determined in a study of identical twins. The CDR3 is made up of 19 amino acids. Germline V gene data show CDR1 as MNHEY and CDR2 as SMNVEV (reference sequence). J lost 3 bases, V lost 9 bases, and 23 bases had no gene match. TCRdb re-analysed the 5' RACE reads in MiXCR, keeping a single row per CDR3 protein. The table records about 220,000 distinct CDR3 sequences, approximately 7.3% of them present only once. The same data also went into a second study, on yellow fever vaccine responses in identical twins.

Sequencing input: CD8+ T cells sorted from blood. The sequence came from a woman aged 18-29 years in good health. The rearrangement joins TRBV27 to TRBJ2-5; 9 bases are a match to TRBD2. The CDR3 reads CASVGRHSGLAWTEETQYF. CDR3 in DNA: TGTGCCAGTGTCGGGCGACACTCGGGACTAGCCTGGACTGAAGAGACCCAGTACTTC.